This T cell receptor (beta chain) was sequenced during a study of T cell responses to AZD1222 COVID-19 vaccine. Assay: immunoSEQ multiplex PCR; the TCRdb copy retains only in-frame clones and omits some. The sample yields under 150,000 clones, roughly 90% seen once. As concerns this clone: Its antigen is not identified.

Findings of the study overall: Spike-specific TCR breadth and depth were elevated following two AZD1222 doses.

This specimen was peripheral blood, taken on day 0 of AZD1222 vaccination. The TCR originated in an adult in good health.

CDR3 residues: CASSIDWGRYTF. The CDR3 nucleotides read TGTGCCAGTAGTATAGACTGGGGTCGCTACACCTTC. The genes are TRBV19 and TRBJ1-2; D unresolved. Germline V gene lookup returns CDR1 LNHDA and CDR2 SQIVND (reference sequence). This CDR3 has 12 residues. V was pared by 0 bases and J by 9 bases, with 8 bases between.